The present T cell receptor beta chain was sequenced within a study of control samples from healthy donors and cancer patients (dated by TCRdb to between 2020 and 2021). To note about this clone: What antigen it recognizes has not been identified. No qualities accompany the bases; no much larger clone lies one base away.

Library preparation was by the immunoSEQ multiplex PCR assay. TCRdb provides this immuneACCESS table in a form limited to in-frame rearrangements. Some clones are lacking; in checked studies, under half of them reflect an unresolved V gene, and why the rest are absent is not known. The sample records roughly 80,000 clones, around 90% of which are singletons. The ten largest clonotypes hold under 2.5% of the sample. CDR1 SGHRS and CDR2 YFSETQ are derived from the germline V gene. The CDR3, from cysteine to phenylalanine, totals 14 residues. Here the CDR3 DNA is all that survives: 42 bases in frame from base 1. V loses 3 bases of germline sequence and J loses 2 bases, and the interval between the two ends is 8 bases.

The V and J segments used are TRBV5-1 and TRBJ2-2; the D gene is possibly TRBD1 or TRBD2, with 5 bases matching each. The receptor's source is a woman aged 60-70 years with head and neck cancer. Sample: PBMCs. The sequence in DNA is TGCGCCAGCAGCTCGGGACCTAACACCGGGGAGCTGTTTTTT. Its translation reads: CASSSGPNTGELFF.